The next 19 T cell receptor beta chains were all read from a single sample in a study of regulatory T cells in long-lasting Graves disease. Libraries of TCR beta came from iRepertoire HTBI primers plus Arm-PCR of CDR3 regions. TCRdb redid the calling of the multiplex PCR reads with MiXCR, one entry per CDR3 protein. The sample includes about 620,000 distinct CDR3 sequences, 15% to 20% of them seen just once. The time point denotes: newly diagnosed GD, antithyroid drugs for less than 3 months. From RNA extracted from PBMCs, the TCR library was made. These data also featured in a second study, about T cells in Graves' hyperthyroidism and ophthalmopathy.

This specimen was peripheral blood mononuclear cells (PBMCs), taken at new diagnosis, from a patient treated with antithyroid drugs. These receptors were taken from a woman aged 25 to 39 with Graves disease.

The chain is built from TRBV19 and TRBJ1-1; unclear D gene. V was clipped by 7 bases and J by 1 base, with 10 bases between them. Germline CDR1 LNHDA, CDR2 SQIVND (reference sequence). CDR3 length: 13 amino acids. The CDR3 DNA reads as TGTGCCAGTAAGAGTCTGCCGAACACTGAAGCTTTCTTT. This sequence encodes CASKSLPNTEAFF. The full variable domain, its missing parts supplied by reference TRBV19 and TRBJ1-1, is DGGITQSPKYLFRKEGQNVTLSCEQNLNHDAMYWYRQDPGQGLRLIYYSQIVNDFQKGDIAEGYSVSREKKESFPLTVTSAQKNPTAFYLCASKSLPNTEAFFGQGTRLTVV.

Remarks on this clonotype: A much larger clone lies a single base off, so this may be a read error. CDR3: CASSYWATSTGTQYF. The CDR3 DNA sequence: TGTGCCAGCAGTTATTGGGCCACTAGCACAGGTACGCAGTATTTT. The V gene is TRBV27, the J gene TRBJ2-3; D possibly corresponds to TRBD2 (6 bases). The CDR3 is made up of 15 amino acids. Germline V gives CDR1 MNHEY, CDR2 SMNVEV (reference sequence).

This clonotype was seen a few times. In DNA form, the CDR3 reads TGCAGCGTCCGGACTAGCGGGAGCACAGATACGCAGTATTTT. It translates to CSVRTSGSTDTQYF. V usage is TRBV29-1 and J usage is TRBJ2-3; TRBD2 agrees at 11 bases. Germline-derived CDR1 and CDR2 are SQVTM and ANQGSEA. V lost 6 bases and J lost 0; bases outside the gene matches: 2. The CDR3 is made up of 14 amino acids.

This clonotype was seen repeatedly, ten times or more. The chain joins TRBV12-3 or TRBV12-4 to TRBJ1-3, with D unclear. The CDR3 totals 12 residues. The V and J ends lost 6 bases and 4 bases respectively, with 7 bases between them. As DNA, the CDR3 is TGTGCCAGCAGGTGGGAGGGAAACACCATATATTTT. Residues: CASRWEGNTIYF.

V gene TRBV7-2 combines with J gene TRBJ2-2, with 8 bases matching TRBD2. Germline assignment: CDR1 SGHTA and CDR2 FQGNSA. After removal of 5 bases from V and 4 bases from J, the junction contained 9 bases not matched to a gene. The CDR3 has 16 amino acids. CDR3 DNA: TGTGCCAGCAGCCCCACCGGGGGGGTCGGCACCGGGGAGCTGTTTTTT. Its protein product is CASSPTGGVGTGELFF.

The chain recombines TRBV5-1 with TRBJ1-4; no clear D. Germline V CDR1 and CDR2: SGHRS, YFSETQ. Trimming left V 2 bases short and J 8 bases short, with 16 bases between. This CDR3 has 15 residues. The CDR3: CASSFGSRVYEKLFF. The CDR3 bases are TGCGCCAGCAGCTTCGGGAGTAGGGTTTACGAAAAACTGTTTTTT.

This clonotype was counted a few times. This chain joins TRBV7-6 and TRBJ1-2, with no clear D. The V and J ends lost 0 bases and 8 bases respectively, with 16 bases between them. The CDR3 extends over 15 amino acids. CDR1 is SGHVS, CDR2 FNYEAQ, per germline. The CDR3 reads CASSLALGNKWGYTF. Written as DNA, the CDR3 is TGTGCCAGCAGCTTAGCGCTGGGAAATAAGTGGGGCTACACCTTC.

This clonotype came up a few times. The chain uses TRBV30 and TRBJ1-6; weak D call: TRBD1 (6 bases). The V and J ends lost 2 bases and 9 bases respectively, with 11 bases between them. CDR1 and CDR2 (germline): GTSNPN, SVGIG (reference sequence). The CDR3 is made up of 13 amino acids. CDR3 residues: CAWSSPGVSPLHF. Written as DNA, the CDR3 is TGTGCCTGGAGTTCCCCAGGGGTTTCACCCCTCCACTTT.

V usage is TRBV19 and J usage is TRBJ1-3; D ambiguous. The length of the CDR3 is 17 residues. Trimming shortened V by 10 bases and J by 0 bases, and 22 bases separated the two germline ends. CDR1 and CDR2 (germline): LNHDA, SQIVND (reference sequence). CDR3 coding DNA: TGTGCCACCTCGCGTGTGGGTGGTTCCGGCTCTGGAAACACCATATATTTT. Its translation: CATSRVGGSGSGNTIYF.

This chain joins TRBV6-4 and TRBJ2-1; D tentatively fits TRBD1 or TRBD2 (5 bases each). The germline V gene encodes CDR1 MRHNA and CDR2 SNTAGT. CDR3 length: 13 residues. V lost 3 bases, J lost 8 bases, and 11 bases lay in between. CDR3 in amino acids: CASSEGPQDEQFF. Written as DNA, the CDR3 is TGTGCCAGCAGTGAGGGACCTCAAGATGAGCAGTTCTTC.

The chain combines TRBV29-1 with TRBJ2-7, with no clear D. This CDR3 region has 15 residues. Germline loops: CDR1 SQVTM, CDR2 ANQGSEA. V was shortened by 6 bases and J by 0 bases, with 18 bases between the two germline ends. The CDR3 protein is CSVLDPTHPSYEQYF. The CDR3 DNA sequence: TGCAGCGTCTTGGACCCAACTCACCCCTCCTACGAGCAGTACTTC.

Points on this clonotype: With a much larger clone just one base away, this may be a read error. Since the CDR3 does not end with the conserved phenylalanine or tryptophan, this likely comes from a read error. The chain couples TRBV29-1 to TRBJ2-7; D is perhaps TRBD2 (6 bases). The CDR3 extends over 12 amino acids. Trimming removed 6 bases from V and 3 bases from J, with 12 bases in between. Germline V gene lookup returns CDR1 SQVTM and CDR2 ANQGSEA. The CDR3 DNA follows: TGCAGCGTGGGGATTAGCGGCTACGAGCAGTACCTC. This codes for CSVGISGYEQYL.

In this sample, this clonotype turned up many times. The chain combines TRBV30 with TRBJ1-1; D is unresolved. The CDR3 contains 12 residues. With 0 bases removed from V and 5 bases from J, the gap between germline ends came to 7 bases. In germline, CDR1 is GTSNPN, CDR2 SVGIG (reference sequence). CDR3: CAWSVWETEAFF. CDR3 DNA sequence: TGTGCCTGGAGTGTTTGGGAGACTGAAGCTTTCTTT.

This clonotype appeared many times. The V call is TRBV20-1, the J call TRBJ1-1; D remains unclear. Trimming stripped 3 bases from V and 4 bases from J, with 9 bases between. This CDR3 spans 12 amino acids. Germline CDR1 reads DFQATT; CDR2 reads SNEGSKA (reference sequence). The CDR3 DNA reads TGCAGTGCTAGCGGACGGGCCACTGAAGCTTTCTTT. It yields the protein CSASGRATEAFF.

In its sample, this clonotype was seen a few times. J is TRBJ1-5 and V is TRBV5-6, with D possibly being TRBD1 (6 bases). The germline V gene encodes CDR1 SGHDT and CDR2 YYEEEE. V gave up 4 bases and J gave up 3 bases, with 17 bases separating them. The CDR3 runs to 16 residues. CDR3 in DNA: TGTGCCAGCAGCCTCCGACAGGTTTCCCACAATCAGCCCCAGCATTTT. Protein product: CASSLRQVSHNQPQHF.

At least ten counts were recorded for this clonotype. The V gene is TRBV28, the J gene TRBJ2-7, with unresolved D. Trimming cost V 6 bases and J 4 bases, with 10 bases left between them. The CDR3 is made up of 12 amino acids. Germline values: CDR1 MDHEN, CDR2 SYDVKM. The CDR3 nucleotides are TGTGCCAGCAGCTTAGGGCAGTACGAGCAGTACTTC. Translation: CASSLGQYEQYF.

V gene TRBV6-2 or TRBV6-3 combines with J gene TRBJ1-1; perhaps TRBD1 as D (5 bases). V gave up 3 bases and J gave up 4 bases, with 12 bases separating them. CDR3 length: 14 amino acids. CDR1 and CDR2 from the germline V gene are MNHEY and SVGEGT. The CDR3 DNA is TGTGCCAGCAGTTATCTTCCCAGGGCCACTGAAGCTTTCTTT. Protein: CASSYLPRATEAFF.

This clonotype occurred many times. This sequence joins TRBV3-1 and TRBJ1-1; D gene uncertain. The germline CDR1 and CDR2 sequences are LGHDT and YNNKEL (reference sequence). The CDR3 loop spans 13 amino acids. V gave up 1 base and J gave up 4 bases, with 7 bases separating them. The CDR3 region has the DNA TGTGCCAGCAGCCAAGGGTGGAGCACTGAAGCTTTCTTT. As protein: CASSQGWSTEAFF.

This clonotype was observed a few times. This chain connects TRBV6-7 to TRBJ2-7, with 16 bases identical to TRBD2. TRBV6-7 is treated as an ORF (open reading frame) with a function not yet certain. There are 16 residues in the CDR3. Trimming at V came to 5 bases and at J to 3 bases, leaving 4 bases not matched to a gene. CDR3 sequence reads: CASSSGTSGRDYEQYF. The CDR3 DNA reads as TGTGCCAGCAGTAGTGGGACTAGCGGGAGGGACTACGAGCAGTACTTC.